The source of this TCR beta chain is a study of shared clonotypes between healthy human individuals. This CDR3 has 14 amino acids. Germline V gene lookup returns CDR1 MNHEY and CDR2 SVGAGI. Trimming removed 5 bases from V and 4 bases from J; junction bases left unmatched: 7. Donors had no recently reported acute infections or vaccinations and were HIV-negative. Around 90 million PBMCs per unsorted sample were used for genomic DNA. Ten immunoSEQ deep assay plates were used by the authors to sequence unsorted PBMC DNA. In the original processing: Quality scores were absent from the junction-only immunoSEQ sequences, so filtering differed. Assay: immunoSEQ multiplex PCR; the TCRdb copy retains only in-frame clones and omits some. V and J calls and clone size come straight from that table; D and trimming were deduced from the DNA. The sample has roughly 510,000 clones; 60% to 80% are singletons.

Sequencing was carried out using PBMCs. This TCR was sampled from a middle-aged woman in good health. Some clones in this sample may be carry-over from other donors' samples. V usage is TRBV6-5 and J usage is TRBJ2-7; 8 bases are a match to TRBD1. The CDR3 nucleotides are TGTGCCAGCAGTCCCTCCAGGGGGCGATACGAGCAGTACTTC. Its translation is CASSPSRGRYEQYF.